Below, 6 T cell receptor beta chains from the same sample are listed, as sequenced in a study of blood T cell repertoires in COVID-19. Method: immunoSEQ multiplex PCR; TCRdb's copy keeps in-frame clones and lacks some. The table includes about 170,000 clones, 84% detected once. Sequenced sample: peripheral blood. These receptors all stem from a man between 18 and 35 years old with active or convalescent COVID-19.

The chain combines TRBV3-1 (or the pseudogene TRBV3-2) with TRBJ2-6; 10 bases fit TRBD1. The CDR3 covers 18 residues. J gave up 0 bases and V 4 bases, and 6 bases lay outside the gene matches. Germline loops: CDR1 LGHDT, CDR2 YNNKEL (reference sequence). The CDR3 sequence is CASSPRDRGSSGANVLTF. CDR3 DNA: TGTGCCAGCAGCCCCAGGGACAGGGGATCCTCTGGGGCCAACGTCCTGACTTTC.

The sample holds one count of this clone. The chain carries TRBV19 and TRBJ1-1; TRBD1 matches 8 bases. Trimming at V came to 8 bases and at J to 1 base, leaving 18 bases not matched to a gene. CDR1 and CDR2 from the germline V gene are LNHDA and SQIVND (reference sequence). This CDR3 region has 18 residues. CDR3 region: CASSLPQGGIAWNTEAFF. The DNA of the CDR3 is TGTGCCAGTTCCTTGCCACAGGGGGGAATAGCATGGAACACTGAAGCTTTCTTT.

This chain joins TRBV28 and TRBJ1-5; TRBD1 aligns across 7 bases. The CDR3 is made up of 15 amino acids. Germline CDR1 reads MDHEN; CDR2 reads SYDVKM. V lost 6 bases and J lost 4; bases outside the gene matches: 9. The CDR3 bases are TGTGCCAGCAGCCACCGACAGGGCCGTAATCAGCCCCAGCATTTT. This gives the protein CASSHRQGRNQPQHF.

V is TRBV10-1 and J is TRBJ1-3; D gene uncertain. Germline assignment: CDR1 WNHNN and CDR2 SYGVQD (reference sequence). The CDR3 runs to 14 residues. V was cut by 6 bases and J by 0 bases, with 9 bases left in between. The CDR3 region is CASRDTGSGNTIYF. DNA for the CDR3: TGCGCCAGCAGAGATACCGGCTCTGGAAACACCATATATTTT.

This chain joins TRBV6-1 and TRBJ2-7; 7 nucleotides line up with TRBD1. The germline V gene encodes CDR1 MNHNS and CDR2 SASEGT. The V and J ends lost 2 bases and 0 bases, in that order; junction bases with no gene match: 7. The CDR3 is 16 amino acids. The CDR3 DNA reads TGTGCCAGCAGTGAATCATCAACAGGGGCCTCCTACGAGCAGTACTTC. Its protein is CASSESSTGASYEQYF.

Note on this clone: Other DNA sequences in this sample translate to the same CDR3. The gene calls are TRBV9 and TRBJ1-1, with D hard to call. Trimming shortened V by 0 bases and J by 4 bases, and 7 bases separated the two germline ends. Germline CDR1 SGDLS, CDR2 YYNGEE. The CDR3 has 13 amino acids. CDR3 bases: TGTGCCAGCAGCGTAGCTACCGGCACTGAAGCTTTCTTT. Amino acids: CASSVATGTEAFF. The full variable domain, its missing parts supplied by reference TRBV9 and TRBJ1-1, is DSGVTQTPKHLITATGQRVTLRCSPRSGDLSVYWYQQSLDQGLQFLIQYYNGEERAKGNILERFSAQQFPDLHSELNLSSLELGDSALYFCASSVATGTEAFFGQGTRLTVV.